This T cell receptor beta chain is from a study of blood T cells in healthy people across ages. Overall study findings and caveats: Among T cells, TCR beta diversity per million cells dropped roughly linearly as age rose.

The second PCR ran roughly 7 to 12 cycles with a sample-barcoded 5' primer and J-beta primers. Each TCR beta cDNA got a 12-nucleotide random molecular identifier. One entry per CDR3 protein results from TCRdb running MiXCR on the 5' RACE reads. The sample yields about a million distinct CDR3 sequences, 35% to 40% seen once. Remarks on this clonotype: Its cognate antigen is unknown.

The V gene's germline CDR1 is MDHEN and CDR2 SYDVKM. This CDR3 is built from 14 residues. V gave up 6 bases and J gave up 3 bases, with 13 bases separating them. The sequence derives from a man in his late teens or twenties in good health. V and J are TRBV28 and TRBJ2-3, with unresolved D. Sequenced: blood. CDR3 residues: CASRLTGETDTQYF. In DNA, the CDR3 is TGTGCCAGCAGGTTAACCGGTGAGACAGATACGCAGTATTTT.